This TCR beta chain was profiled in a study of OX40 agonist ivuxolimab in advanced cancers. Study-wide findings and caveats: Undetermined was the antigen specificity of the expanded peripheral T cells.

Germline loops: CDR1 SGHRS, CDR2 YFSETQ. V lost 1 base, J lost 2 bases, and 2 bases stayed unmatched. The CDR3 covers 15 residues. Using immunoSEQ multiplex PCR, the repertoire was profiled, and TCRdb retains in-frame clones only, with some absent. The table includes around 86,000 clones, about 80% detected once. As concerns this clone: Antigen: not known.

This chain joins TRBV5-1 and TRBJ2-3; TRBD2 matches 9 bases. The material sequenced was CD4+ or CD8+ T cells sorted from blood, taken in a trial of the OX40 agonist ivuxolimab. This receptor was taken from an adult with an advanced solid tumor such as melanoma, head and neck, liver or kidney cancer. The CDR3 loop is CASSLSGGHTDTQYF. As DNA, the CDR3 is TGCGCCAGCAGCTTGAGCGGGGGGCACACAGATACGCAGTATTTT.